These 19 T cell receptor beta chains were sequenced from one sample in a study of T cell responses to AZD1222 COVID-19 vaccine. TCRdb's copy holds only in-frame clones and misses some; the assay was immunoSEQ multiplex PCR. The table lists about 160,000 clones, 92% of them singletons. The material sequenced was peripheral blood, taken on day 0 of MenACWY control vaccination. All receptors derive from an adult in good health.

The chain joins TRBV3-1 (or the pseudogene TRBV3-2) to TRBJ2-1; no definite D call. Germline V gene sequence: CDR1 LGHDT, CDR2 YNNKEL (reference sequence). Trimming removed 3 bases from V and 9 bases from J, with 6 bases in between. CDR3 size: 11 residues. This chain's CDR3 is CASSQSIEQFF. In DNA, the CDR3 is TGTGCCAGCAGCCAGTCAATTGAGCAGTTCTTC.

This chain uses TRBV3-1 (or the pseudogene TRBV3-2) with TRBJ2-1; tentatively, D is TRBD2 (6 bases). Per the germline V gene, CDR1 is LGHDT and CDR2 is YNNKEL (reference sequence). The CDR3 spans 14 residues. The V end was cut by 7 bases, the J end by 5 bases, with 15 bases between. CDR3 nucleotides: TGTGCCAGCAACTTGGAGGGATCGGACAATGAGCAGTTCTTC. Translated, it gives CASNLEGSDNEQFF.

The chain employs TRBV2 and TRBJ2-4; either TRBD1 or TRBD2 may fit D (5 bases each). The germline V and J ends were trimmed by 7 bases and 11 bases, with 15 bases remaining between them. This CDR3 region has 12 residues. Germline CDR1 SNHLY, CDR2 FYNNEI. CDR3 coding DNA: TGTGCCAGCAAACCGGGACCACGGCTTCAGTACTTC. It translates to CASKPGPRLQYF.

This clone appeared a single time. The chain uses TRBV4-1 and TRBJ1-2, with unresolved D. This CDR3 spans 16 amino acids. The V and J ends lost 0 bases and 11 bases respectively, with 22 bases between them. Germline assignment: CDR1 MGHRA and CDR2 YSYEKL. The DNA for the CDR3 is TGCGCCAGCAGCCAAGATTTCGCCCCCTTTGGAGGAAGGTACACCTTC. This translates into CASSQDFAPFGGRYTF.

This chain uses TRBV6-5 with TRBJ1-1; D gene uncertain. V was pared by 0 bases and J by 8 bases, with 16 bases between. The CDR3 consists of 15 residues. Germline assignment: CDR1 MNHEY and CDR2 SVGAGI. In DNA, the CDR3 is TGTGCCAGCAGTTACTCGATCTTCGGCGCCTGGGAAGCTTTCTTT. Translated: CASSYSIFGAWEAFF.

The chain has TRBV16 and TRBJ2-7; 7 bases match TRBD2. V lost 1 base, J lost 6 bases, and 9 bases stayed unmatched. From germline, CDR1 is KGHSY and CDR2 FQNENV. The CDR3 loop spans 15 amino acids. In DNA, the CDR3 is TGTGCCAGCAGCCAATATAGCGGGCCGGGCGTCGAGCAGTACTTC. It is translated as CASSQYSGPGVEQYF.

The chain has TRBV24-1 and TRBJ1-5; D perhaps matches TRBD1 (5 bases). CDR1 KGHDR and CDR2 SFDVKD come from the germline V gene. The ends were cut back, 1 base at V and 6 bases at J, with 6 bases in the middle. CDR3 size: 13 residues. The CDR3 spells CATSDFGTQPQHF. In DNA, the CDR3 is TGTGCCACCAGTGATTTCGGGACTCAGCCCCAGCATTTT.

The rearrangement links TRBV13 to TRBJ2-7; tentative D call: TRBD2 (5 bases). V was shortened by 2 bases and J by 0 bases, with 8 bases between the two germline ends. Germline assignment: CDR1 PRHDT and CDR2 FYEKMQ (reference sequence). The CDR3 runs to 14 residues. CDR3 nucleotides: TGTGCCAGCAGCTTATGGGAGATCTCCTACGAGCAGTACTTC. This encodes CASSLWEISYEQYF.

The count of this clone is one. The chain combines TRBV6-2 or TRBV6-3 with TRBJ1-5; D possibly corresponds to TRBD1 (5 bases). CDR1 and CDR2 (germline): MNHEY, SVGEGT. This CDR3 is built from 16 residues. Trimming left V 2 bases short and J 6 bases short, with 17 bases between. The CDR3 bases are TGTGCCAGCAGTTACAGTCCAGGGATTATCGGTCAGCCCCAGCATTTT. Its protein is CASSYSPGIIGQPQHF.

The genes are TRBV11-2 and TRBJ1-5, with TRBD1 identical over 7 bases. V trimming: 0 bases; J trimming: 8 bases; junction bases outside the gene matches: 10. CDR3 size: 16 residues. Germline CDR1 and CDR2: SGHAT and FQNNGV. This chain's CDR3 is CASSLDAGGSGKPQHF. In nucleotides, the CDR3 is TGTGCCAGCAGCTTAGATGCAGGGGGGTCGGGGAAGCCCCAGCATTTT.

The chain employs TRBV11-3 and TRBJ2-4, with TRBD2 matching 7 bases. Trimming at V came to 2 bases and at J to 0 bases, leaving 7 bases not matched to a gene. The CDR3 consists of 17 residues. CDR1 SGHNT and CDR2 YENEEA come from the germline V gene. The DNA for the CDR3 is TGTGCCAGCAGCTTAAGGCCGGGGGGATTAGCCAAAAACATTCAGTACTTC. Translating gives CASSLRPGGLAKNIQYF.

The chain uses TRBV29-1 and TRBJ1-1; 8 positions match TRBD1. V dropped 7 bases and J dropped 1; count of bases not matched to a gene: 5. This CDR3 spans 13 amino acids. Germline V lookup: CDR1 SQVTM, CDR2 ANQGSEA. The CDR3 region is CSGNRGWNTEAFF. CDR3 bases: TGCAGCGGGAACAGGGGGTGGAACACTGAAGCTTTCTTT.

This clone was seen only once. The rearrangement joins TRBV3-1 (or the pseudogene TRBV3-2) to TRBJ1-6; no firm D call. CDR3 length: 14 amino acids. The germline V gene encodes CDR1 LGHDT and CDR2 YNNKEL (reference sequence). Trimming removed 4 bases from V and 7 bases from J, with 11 bases in between. CDR3 residues: CASSRGYRNSPLHF. The DNA of the CDR3 is TGTGCCAGCAGCCGAGGGTACAGAAATTCACCCCTCCACTTT.

This rearrangement joins TRBV7-8 to TRBJ2-7; a weak D match, TRBD2 (6 bases). The length of the CDR3 is 17 residues. Trimming took off 0 bases at V and 4 bases at J, with 19 bases between the two ends. The germline V gene encodes CDR1 SGHVS and CDR2 FQNEAQ. This chain's CDR3 is CASSLAHIRRGIYEQYF. Written as DNA, the CDR3 is TGTGCCAGCAGCTTAGCCCACATACGGAGGGGAATATACGAGCAGTACTTC.

This clone was seen once. The CDR3: CASSDSGRGDVYTF. The DNA for the CDR3 is TGTGCCAGCAGTGATTCCGGCCGGGGGGATGTCTACACCTTC. The chain combines TRBV25-1 with TRBJ1-2; tentatively, D is TRBD1 (5 bases). The CDR3 contains 14 residues. Trimming took off 3 bases at V and 10 bases at J, with 18 bases between the two ends. Germline V CDR1 and CDR2: MGHDK, SYGVNS.

This clone has a handful of counts. The chain links TRBV7-9 to TRBJ1-1; no clear D gene. The V and J ends lost 4 bases and 0 bases respectively, with 12 bases between them. This CDR3 region has 15 residues. Looked up from germline, CDR1 is SEHNR and CDR2 is FQNEAQ (reference sequence). In DNA, the CDR3 is TGTGCCAGCAGCTACGAGGGCGGAGTGAACACTGAAGCTTTCTTT. It translates to CASSYEGGVNTEAFF.

The rearrangement joins TRBV9 to TRBJ1-2; D unresolved. The germline CDR1 and CDR2 sequences are SGDLS and YYNGEE. The V and J ends lost 0 bases and 5 bases respectively, with 11 bases between them. The CDR3 is 14 amino acids. The CDR3 reads CASSVDADIYGYTF. For the CDR3, the DNA is TGTGCCAGCAGCGTAGATGCGGATATTTATGGCTACACCTTC. The full variable domain, its missing parts supplied by reference TRBV9 and TRBJ1-2, is DSGVTQTPKHLITATGQRVTLRCSPRSGDLSVYWYQQSLDQGLQFLIQYYNGEERAKGNILERFSAQQFPDLHSELNLSSLELGDSALYFCASSVDADIYGYTFGSGTRLTVV.

The V and J genes are TRBV14 and TRBJ2-5; D call uncertain. The CDR3 consists of 13 residues. Per germline, CDR1 SGHDN and CDR2 FVKESK. V lost 8 bases and J 1 base, leaving 11 bases between the germline ends. The CDR3 DNA reads TGTGCCAGCTCTACTGGGCTCCAAGAGACCCAGTACTTC. It translates to CASSTGLQETQYF.

The chain has TRBV6-1 and TRBJ2-3; D unclear. The germline V and J ends were trimmed by 3 bases and 6 bases, with 7 bases remaining between them. The CDR3 loop spans 12 amino acids. CDR1 MNHNS and CDR2 SASEGT come from the germline V gene. The CDR3 DNA reads as TGTGCCAGCAGTGATTTGGAGGATACGCAGTATTTT. The encoded protein is CASSDLEDTQYF.